This T cell receptor beta chain was captured by sequencing in a study of vaccination and CD4 T cells after COVID-19. For the study at large: With a range of 35 to 161, the median interval from diagnosis to drawing post-COVID samples was 90 to 120 days. For post-vaccine samples, collection took place a median about 72 days after dose two, ranging from 14 to 241.

Documented treatment: roughly 11-day PBMC culture with coronavirus spike peptide pools or control peptides (ViraFEST assay). Sequenced with the Oncomine TCR Beta short-read assay was DNA taken from cultured CD4+ T cells. MiXCR, run by TCRdb on the PCR reads, gives a single entry per CDR3 protein. The profile shows about 9,600 distinct CDR3 sequences, roughly 44% of them singletons. Concerning this clonotype: What it binds is unknown.

This CDR3 region has 16 residues. Trimming removed 6 bases from V and 7 bases from J; junction bases left unmatched: 13. The chain has TRBV12-3 or TRBV12-4 and TRBJ2-1; TRBD1 matches at 9 bases. What was sequenced was CD4+ T cells from blood, cultured in vitro. The TCR was taken from a human donor who had recovered from COVID-19. The CDR3 DNA follows: TGTGCCAGCAGCCATAGGAGGACAGGGGAATTAAATGAGCAGTTCTTC. Amino acids: CASSHRRTGELNEQFF.